The 6 T cell receptor beta chains given below trace back to one sample, sequenced in a study of blood T cell repertoires in COVID-19. Profiled with immunoSEQ multiplex PCR; TCRdb holds only in-frame clones, not every one. The top ten hold approximately 7.2% of the sample, which has approximately 220,000 clones, 81% seen once. Input material: peripheral blood. The receptors were gathered from a woman of 80 years or more with acute or convalescent COVID-19.

The chain recombines TRBV7-2 with TRBJ2-1; D is unresolved. The CDR3 consists of 14 residues. Germline V gene lookup returns CDR1 SGHTA and CDR2 FQGNSA. Trimming removed 4 bases from V and 9 bases from J, with 16 bases in between. The CDR3 protein is CASSSFDTSLEQFF. The CDR3 coding sequence is TGTGCCAGCAGCTCCTTCGACACCTCCCTTGAGCAGTTCTTC.

The rearrangement uses TRBV6-1 and TRBJ1-5, with a possible D match to TRBD1 (5 bases). Germline-derived CDR1 and CDR2 are MNHNS and SASEGT. CDR3 size: 12 residues. Trimming shortened V by 3 bases and J by 5 bases, and 5 bases separated the two germline ends. CDR3 DNA sequence: TGTGCCAGCAGTGACAGGGATCAGCCCCAGCATTTT. It encodes CASSDRDQPQHF.

V is TRBV4-1 and J is TRBJ1-1; D is unclear. Trimming cost V 0 bases and J 6 bases, with 17 bases left between them. The CDR3 has 16 amino acids. From germline, CDR1 is MGHRA and CDR2 YSYEKL. CDR3 residues: CASSQDPRRPEAEAFF. CDR3 coding DNA: TGCGCCAGCAGCCAAGATCCCAGACGGCCGGAGGCTGAAGCTTTCTTT.

The chain links TRBV7-2 to TRBJ2-5, with 7 bases aligning to TRBD1. Germline V CDR1 and CDR2: SGHTA, FQGNSA. Unmatched junction bases numbered 8, after V lost 7 bases and J lost 3 bases. The CDR3 loop spans 14 amino acids. Here the CDR3 DNA reads TGTGCCAGCACCCCTCGACAGGGTAAAGAGACCCAGTACTTC. Amino acid sequence: CASTPRQGKETQYF.

V is TRBV14 and J is TRBJ2-7; tentative D call: TRBD2 (6 bases). Germline V lookup: CDR1 SGHDN, CDR2 FVKESK. CDR3 size: 18 residues. The ends were cut back, 0 bases at V and 4 bases at J, with 22 bases in the middle. The CDR3 loop is CASSQDGAGHGFWYEQYF. The DNA for the CDR3 is TGTGCCAGCAGCCAAGATGGCGCGGGGCACGGTTTTTGGTACGAGCAGTACTTC.

V gene TRBV15 combines with J gene TRBJ2-7, with D possibly TRBD2 on 5 matching bases. CDR3 size: 12 residues. The V gene lost 1 base and the J gene lost 8 bases, with 9 bases spanning the gap. The germline CDR1 and CDR2 sequences are LNHNV and YYDKDF (reference sequence). This chain's CDR3 is CATSRAEEKQYF. In nucleotides, the CDR3 is TGTGCCACCAGCAGAGCGGAGGAAAAGCAGTACTTC.